The rows below give T cell receptor beta chains drawn from one sample of a study of identical twins. TCRdb analysed the 5' RACE reads with MiXCR anew, one entry per CDR3 protein. The sample holds 200,000 to 250,000 distinct CDR3 sequences, roughly 12% seen once. The same data also went into a second study, on yellow fever vaccine responses in identical twins.

Material: memory (CD45RO+) T cells sorted from blood. These receptors all stem from a woman aged 18-29 years in good health. CDR3s include the opening cysteine and the closing phenylalanine or tryptophan.

j_call,v_call,cdr3_aa
TRBJ2-2,TRBV2,CASSESRQGKNTGELFF
TRBJ2-1,TRBV14,CASSPGKAGGPYNEQFF
TRBJ2-6,TRBV6-4,CASSPENSGANVLTF
TRBJ2-7,TRBV28,CASSPPPGGRNEQYF
TRBJ1-1,TRBV5-3,CATQQGWNTEAFF
TRBJ2-2,TRBV12-3/TRBV12-4,CASSLDRGYTGELFF
TRBJ2-6,TRBV29-1,CSVQPGQGSSGANVLTF
TRBJ2-7,TRBV10-3,CAISESTPDVAYKQYF
TRBJ2-7,TRBV6-1,CASSEQGQSYEQYF
TRBJ2-7,TRBV2,CASSWESDSYEQYF
TRBJ1-2,TRBV2,CASRLLQGEDGYTF
TRBJ2-1,TRBV7-2,CASSFGGTSAYNEQFF
TRBJ2-7,TRBV19,CASSTWDTYEQYF
TRBJ2-1,TRBV6-2/TRBV6-3,CASTLSGVSYNEQFF
TRBJ2-2,TRBV20-1,CSAPQGMNTGELFF
TRBJ2-2,TRBV12-3/TRBV12-4,CASISGTGGANTGELFF
TRBJ2-7,TRBV7-8,CASSYRQGTGAEQYF
TRBJ2-5,TRBV6-2/TRBV6-3,CASSREVRASGLQETQYF
TRBJ2-3,TRBV5-6,CASSLVKGAGDTQYF
TRBJ2-1,TRBV13,CASSPRKLAVHEQFF
TRBJ2-7,TRBV28,CASSLSEYEQYF
TRBJ2-5,TRBV9,CASSMGLAGIETQYF
TRBJ2-7,TRBV29-1,CSVVTGLPYEQYF
TRBJ2-1,TRBV28,CASSFRGAGDEQFF
TRBJ2-2,TRBV7-3,CASSQAGGATGELFF
TRBJ2-4,TRBV12-5,CASGLDRGNIQYF
TRBJ2-2,TRBV7-6,CASSTGLDSFNTGELFF
TRBJ2-7,TRBV10-3,CAIRETANYEQYF
TRBJ2-3,TRBV20-1,CSARWPEGTDTQYF
TRBJ1-1,TRBV28,CASIPAGANTEAFF
TRBJ2-5,TRBV10-3,CAISETSQETQYF
TRBJ2-7,TRBV11-2,CASSANYEQYF
TRBJ2-2,TRBV20-1,CSARKRSNTGELFF
TRBJ1-4,TRBV2,CASSEQGTNNEKLFF
TRBJ2-3,TRBV4-3,CASSQEAGPTDTQYF
TRBJ2-1,TRBV28,CASSDHFSTTRYNEQFF
TRBJ2-3,TRBV29-1,CSVGQGVRDRDTQYF